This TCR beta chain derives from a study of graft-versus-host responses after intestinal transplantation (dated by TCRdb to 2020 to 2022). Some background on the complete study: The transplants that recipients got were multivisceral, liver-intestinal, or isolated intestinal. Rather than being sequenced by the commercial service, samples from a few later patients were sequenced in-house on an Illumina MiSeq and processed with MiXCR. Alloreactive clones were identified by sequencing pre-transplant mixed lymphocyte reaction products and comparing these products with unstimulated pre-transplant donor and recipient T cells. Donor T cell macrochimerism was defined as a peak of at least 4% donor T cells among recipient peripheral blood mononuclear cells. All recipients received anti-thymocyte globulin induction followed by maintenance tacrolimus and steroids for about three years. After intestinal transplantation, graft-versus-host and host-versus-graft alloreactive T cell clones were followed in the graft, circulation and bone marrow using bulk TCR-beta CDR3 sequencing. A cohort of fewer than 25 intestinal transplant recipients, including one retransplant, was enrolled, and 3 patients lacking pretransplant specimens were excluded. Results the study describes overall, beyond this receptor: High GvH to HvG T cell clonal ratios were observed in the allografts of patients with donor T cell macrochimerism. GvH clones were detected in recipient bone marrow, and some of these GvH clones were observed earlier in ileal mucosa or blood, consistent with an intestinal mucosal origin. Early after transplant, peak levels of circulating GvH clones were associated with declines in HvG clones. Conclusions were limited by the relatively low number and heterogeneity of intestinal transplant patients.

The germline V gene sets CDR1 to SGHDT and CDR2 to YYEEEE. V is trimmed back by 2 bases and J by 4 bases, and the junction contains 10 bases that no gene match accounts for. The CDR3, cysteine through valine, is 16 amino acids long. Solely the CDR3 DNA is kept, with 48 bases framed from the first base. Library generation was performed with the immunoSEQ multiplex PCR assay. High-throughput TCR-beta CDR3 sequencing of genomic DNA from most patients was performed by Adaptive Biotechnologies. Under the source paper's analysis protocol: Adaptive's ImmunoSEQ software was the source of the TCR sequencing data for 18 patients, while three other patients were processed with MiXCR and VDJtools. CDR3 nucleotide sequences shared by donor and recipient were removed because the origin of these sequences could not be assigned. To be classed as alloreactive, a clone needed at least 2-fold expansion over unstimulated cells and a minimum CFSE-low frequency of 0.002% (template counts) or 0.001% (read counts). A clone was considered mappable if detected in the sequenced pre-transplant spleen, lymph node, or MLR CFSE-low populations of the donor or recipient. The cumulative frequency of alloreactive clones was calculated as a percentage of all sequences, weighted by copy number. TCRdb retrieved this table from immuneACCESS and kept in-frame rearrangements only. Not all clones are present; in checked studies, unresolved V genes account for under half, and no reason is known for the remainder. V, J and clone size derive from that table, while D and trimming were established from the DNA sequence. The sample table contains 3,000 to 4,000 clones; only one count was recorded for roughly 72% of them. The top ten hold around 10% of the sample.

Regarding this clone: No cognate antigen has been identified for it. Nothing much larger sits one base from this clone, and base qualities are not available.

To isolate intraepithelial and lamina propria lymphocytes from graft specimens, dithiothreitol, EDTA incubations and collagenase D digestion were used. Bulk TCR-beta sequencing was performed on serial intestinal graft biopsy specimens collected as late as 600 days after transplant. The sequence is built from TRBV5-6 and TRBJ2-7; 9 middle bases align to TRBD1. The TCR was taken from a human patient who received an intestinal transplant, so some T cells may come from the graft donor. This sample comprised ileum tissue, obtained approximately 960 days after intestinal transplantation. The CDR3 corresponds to CASSLSGQGRRYEQYV. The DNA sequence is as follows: TGTGCCAGCAGCTTATCGGGACAGGGTAGACGGTACGAGCAGTACGTC.